The T cell receptor beta chain described here comes from a study of T cells in narcolepsy (dated by TCRdb to 2016 to 2019). About the investigation overall: The study enrolled patients with narcolepsy type 1 or type 2 (NT1, NT2) together with healthy control donors. The study sought autoreactive T cells targeting hypocretin neuron self-antigens (hypocretin, TRIB2) in narcolepsy patients, using TCR Vbeta sequencing to track clonotypes in blood and CSF.

A distance of 20 bases separates the germline ends of V and J, which lose 0 bases and 11 bases respectively. CDR1 and CDR2 were assigned from the germline V gene (reference sequence) as LNHNV and YYDKDF. The CDR3 covers 15 residues, taking in both the cysteine and the phenylalanine. CDR3 DNA only is kept here, 45 bases in frame from base 1. The library was obtained by the immunoSEQ multiplex PCR assay. This is the immuneACCESS table as TCRdb keeps it, with only in-frame sequences that have V and J called. A part of the clones is gone; compared with another copy, unresolved V genes explain less than half, and the rest is unexplained. Counted in this sample were about 35,000 clones; approximately 80% of them appeared once. Around 1.1% of the sample is taken by the ten largest. This clone occurred once. The target of this receptor is not known. No clone much larger than this one lies a single base away; base qualities are absent.

Summary of the overall study and its limitations: Some blood memory CD4+ repertoires from patients and controls contained no sequences matching autoreactive T cell clones. Patients and controls had similar numbers of sequenced blood memory CD4+ clonotypes, with averages of roughly 38,000 in patients and 30,000 to 35,000 in controls. HCRT-specific and TRIB2-specific autoreactive clonotypes were highlighted in plots that compared CD4+ T cell clonotypes in CSF versus blood from the same patient. Autoreactive clonotypes were reported to be detected serially in the blood of the same patients and of different patients, but not in the blood of healthy controls.

For TCR Vbeta sequencing, memory CD4+ T cells were sorted ex vivo from the peripheral blood of narcolepsy patients and healthy controls. The material sequenced was memory (CD45RA-) CD4+ T cells from blood. The sample's cell subset or site, from its label and the paper: memory T cells sorted ex vivo from peripheral blood. This sequence originates from a human donor in good health. This receptor chain uses TRBV15 and TRBJ2-7; the D segment could be TRBD1, given 6 matching bases. The bases read TGTGCCACCAGCAGAGATCTCGTGGGGGCCGGGGACAAGTACTTC. It encodes CATSRDLVGAGDKYF.